This T cell receptor beta chain was identified during a study of cytomegalovirus exposure and HLA in healthy donors. Germline V gene sequence: CDR1 SGHRS, CDR2 YFSETQ. This CDR3 region has 14 residues. V lost 0 bases and J lost 4, with 8 bases in between. PCR amplification relied on 60 Vbeta primers (plus 13 Jbeta primers). Clones were read by immunoSEQ multiplex PCR, and TCRdb kept only the in-frame ones, dropping some. The sample shows 200,000 or so clones, over 75% of them seen only once. The TCR originated in a girl between 2 and 10 years old in good health and CMV-seronegative. The material sequenced was PBMCs. The chain combines TRBV5-1 with TRBJ1-5, with D perhaps matching TRBD1 (5 bases). The CDR3 DNA sequence: TGCGCCAGCAGCTTGGAAGGGGATAATCAGCCCCAGCATTTT. Its translation: CASSLEGDNQPQHF.